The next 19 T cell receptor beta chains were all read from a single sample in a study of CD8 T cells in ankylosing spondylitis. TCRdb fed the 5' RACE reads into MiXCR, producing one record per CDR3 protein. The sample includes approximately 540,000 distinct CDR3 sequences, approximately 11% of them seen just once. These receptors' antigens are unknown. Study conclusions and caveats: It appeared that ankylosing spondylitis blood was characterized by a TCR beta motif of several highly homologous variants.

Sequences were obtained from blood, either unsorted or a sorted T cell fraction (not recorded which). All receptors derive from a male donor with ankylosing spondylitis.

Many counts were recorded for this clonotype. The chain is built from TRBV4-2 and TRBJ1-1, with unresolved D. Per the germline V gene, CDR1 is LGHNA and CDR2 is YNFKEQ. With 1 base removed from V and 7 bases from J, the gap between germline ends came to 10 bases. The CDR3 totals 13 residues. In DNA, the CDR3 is TGTGCCAGCAGCCAAGGTCTCGGCAGTGAAGCTTTCTTT. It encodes CASSQGLGSEAFF.

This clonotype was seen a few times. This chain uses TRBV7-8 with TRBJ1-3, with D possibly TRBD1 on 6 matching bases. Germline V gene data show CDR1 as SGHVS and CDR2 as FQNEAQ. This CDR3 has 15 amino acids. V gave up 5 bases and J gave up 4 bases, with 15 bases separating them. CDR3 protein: CASSKTGSIGNTIYF. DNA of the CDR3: TGTGCCAGCAGCAAAACAGGGAGCATCGGAAACACCATATATTTT.

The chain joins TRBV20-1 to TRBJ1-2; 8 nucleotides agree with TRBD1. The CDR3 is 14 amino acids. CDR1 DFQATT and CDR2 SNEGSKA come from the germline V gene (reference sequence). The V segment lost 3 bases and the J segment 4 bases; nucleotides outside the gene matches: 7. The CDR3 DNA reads TGCAGTGCTAGCGTTCAGGGGGCGAGCTATGGCTACACCTTC. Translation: CSASVQGASYGYTF.

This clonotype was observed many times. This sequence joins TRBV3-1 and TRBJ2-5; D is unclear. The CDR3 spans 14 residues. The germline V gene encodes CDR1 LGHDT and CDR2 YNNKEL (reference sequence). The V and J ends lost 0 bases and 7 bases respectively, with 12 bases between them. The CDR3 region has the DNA TGTGCCAGCAGCCAAGATCGGTCCCTCGGGACCCAGTACTTC. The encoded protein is CASSQDRSLGTQYF.

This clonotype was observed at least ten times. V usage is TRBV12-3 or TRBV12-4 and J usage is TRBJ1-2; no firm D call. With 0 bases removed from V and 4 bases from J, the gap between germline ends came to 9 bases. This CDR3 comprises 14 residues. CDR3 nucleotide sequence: TGTGCCAGCAGTTTAGCGGTGGGATCCTATGGCTACACCTTC. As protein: CASSLAVGSYGYTF.

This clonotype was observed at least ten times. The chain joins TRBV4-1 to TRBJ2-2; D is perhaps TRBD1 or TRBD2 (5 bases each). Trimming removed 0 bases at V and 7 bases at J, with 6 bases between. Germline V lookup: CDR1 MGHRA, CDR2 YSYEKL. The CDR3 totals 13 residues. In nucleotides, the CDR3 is TGCGCCAGCAGCCAAGATGGGGGCGGGGAGCTGTTTTTT. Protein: CASSQDGGGELFF.

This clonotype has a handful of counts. CDR3 bases: TGCAGTGCTAGAGATTGGCGACAGACGAACACTGAAGCTTTCTTT. This translates into CSARDWRQTNTEAFF. This rearrangement joins TRBV20-1 to TRBJ1-1, with D possibly matching TRBD1 (5 bases). This CDR3 is 15 amino acids long. Germline V gene lookup returns CDR1 DFQATT and CDR2 SNEGSKA (reference sequence). The V end was cut by 0 bases, the J end by 1 base, with 12 bases between.

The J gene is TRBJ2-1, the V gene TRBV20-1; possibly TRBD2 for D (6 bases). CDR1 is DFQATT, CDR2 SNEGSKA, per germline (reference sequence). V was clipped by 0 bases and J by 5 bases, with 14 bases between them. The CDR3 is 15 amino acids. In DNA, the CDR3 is TGCAGTGCTAGAGATGCGGGGCGGACGAACAATGAGCAGTTCTTC. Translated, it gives CSARDAGRTNNEQFF.

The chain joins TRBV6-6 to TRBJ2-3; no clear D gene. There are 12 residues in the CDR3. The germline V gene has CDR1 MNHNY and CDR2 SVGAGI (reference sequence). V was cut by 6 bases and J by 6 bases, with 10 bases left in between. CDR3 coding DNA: TGTGCCAGCAGCTCTATGGGGGATACGCAGTATTTT. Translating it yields CASSSMGDTQYF.

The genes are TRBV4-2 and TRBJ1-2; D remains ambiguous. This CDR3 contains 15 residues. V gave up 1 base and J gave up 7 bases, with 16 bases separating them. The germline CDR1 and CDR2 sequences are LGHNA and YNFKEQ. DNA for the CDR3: TGTGCCAGCAGCCAAGTCGTGTTAGGAGCTAGTGGCTACACCTTC. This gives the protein CASSQVVLGASGYTF.

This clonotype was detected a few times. In DNA, the CDR3 is TGTGCCAGCAGCAAAGTAAGCAGCGGGGCCAGCTCCTACGAGCAGTACGTC. It codes for CASSKVSSGASSYEQYV. The rearrangement joins TRBV21-1 to TRBJ2-7; the DNA was not compared with TRBD2, the D call given in the table. TRBV21-1 is described as a pseudogene. This CDR3 has 17 residues.

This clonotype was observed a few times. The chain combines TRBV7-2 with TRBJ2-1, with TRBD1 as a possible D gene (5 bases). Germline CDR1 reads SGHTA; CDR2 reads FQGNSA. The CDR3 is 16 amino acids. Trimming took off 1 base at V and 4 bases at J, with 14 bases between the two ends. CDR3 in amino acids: CASSLVDQGFYNEQFF. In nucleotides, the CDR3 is TGTGCCAGCAGCTTAGTTGACCAGGGTTTTTACAATGAGCAGTTCTTC.

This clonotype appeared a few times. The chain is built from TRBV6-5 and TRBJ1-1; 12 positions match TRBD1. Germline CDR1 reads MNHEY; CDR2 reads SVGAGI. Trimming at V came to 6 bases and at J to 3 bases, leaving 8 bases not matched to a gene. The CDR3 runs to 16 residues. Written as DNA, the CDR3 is TGTGCCAGCAGGTACCGGGACAGGGGGCTGGACACTGAAGCTTTCTTT. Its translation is CASRYRDRGLDTEAFF.

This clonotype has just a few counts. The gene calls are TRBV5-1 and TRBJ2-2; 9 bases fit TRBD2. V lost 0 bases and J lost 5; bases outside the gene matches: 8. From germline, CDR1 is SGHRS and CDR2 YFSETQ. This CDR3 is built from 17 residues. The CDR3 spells CASSLGGSGRHTGELFF. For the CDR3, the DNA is TGCGCCAGCAGCTTGGGAGGTAGCGGGAGACATACCGGGGAGCTGTTTTTT.

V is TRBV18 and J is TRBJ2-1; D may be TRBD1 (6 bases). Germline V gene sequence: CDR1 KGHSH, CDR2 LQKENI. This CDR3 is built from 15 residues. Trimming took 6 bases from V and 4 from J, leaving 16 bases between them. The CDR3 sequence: CASSPGQNNYNEQFF. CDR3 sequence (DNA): TGTGCCAGCTCCCCAGGACAGAACAATTACAATGAGCAGTTCTTC.

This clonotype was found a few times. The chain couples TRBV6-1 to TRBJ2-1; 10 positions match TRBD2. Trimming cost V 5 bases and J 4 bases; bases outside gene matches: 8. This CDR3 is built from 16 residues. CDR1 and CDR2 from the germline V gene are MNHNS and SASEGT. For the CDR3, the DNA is TGTGCCAGCAGTAAAGGACTAGCGGTAGCTTACAATGAGCAGTTCTTC. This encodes CASSKGLAVAYNEQFF.

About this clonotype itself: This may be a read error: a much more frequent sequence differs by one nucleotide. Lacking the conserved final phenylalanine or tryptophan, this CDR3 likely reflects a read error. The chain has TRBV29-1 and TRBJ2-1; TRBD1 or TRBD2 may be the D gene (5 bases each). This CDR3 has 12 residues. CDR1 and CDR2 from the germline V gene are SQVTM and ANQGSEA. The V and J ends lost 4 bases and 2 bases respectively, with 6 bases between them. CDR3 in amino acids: CSVGGTYNEQFI. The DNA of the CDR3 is TGCAGCGTTGGGGGGACCTACAATGAGCAGTTCATC.

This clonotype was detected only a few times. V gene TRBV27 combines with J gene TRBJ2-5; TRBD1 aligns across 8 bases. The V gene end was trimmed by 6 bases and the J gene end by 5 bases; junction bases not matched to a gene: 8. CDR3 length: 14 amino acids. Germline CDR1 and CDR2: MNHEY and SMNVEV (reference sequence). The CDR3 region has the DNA TGTGCCAGCAGCTGGACAGGGTTTGGGGAGACCCAGTACTTC. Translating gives CASSWTGFGETQYF.

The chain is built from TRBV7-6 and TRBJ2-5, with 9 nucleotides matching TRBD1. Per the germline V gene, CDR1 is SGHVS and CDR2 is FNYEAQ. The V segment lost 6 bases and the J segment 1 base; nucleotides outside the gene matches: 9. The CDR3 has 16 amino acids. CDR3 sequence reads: CASRPTGGWVQETQYF. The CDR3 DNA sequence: TGTGCCAGCAGGCCAACAGGGGGCTGGGTCCAAGAGACCCAGTACTTC. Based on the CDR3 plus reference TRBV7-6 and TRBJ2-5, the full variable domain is GAGVSQSPRYKVTKRGQDVALRCDPISGHVSLYWYRQALGQGPEFLTYFNYEAQQDKSGLPNDRFSAERPEGSISTLTIQRTEQRDSAMYRCASRPTGGWVQETQYFGPGTRLLVL.